These 32 T cell receptor beta chains were sequenced from one sample in a study of blood T cell repertoires in COVID-19. The table came from immunoSEQ multiplex PCR; TCRdb's copy has only in-frame clones and leaves some out. Seen here are 250,000 or so clones, around 86% observed once, and the top ten hold 1.5% to 2%. The sequencing input was PBMCs or T cells enriched from blood (not recorded which). The receptors were gathered from a woman in her fifties or sixties who had recovered from COVID-19.

CDR3 in amino acids: CASSRSLTLAGVDNEQFF. DNA of the CDR3: TGCGCCAGCAGCCGGAGTCTGACACTAGCGGGAGTTGACAATGAGCAGTTCTTC. The V gene is TRBV4-3, the J gene TRBJ2-1, with TRBD2 identical over 11 bases. Trimming took 4 bases from V and 5 from J; bases not matched to a gene: 13. Germline CDR1 is LGHNA and CDR2 is YSLEER. The CDR3 sequence is 18 residues long.

This clone was seen only once. This chain links TRBV30 with TRBJ2-1; TRBD2 matches at 9 bases. The CDR3 is made up of 14 amino acids. Germline V gene data show CDR1 as GTSNPN and CDR2 as SVGIG (reference sequence). Trimming took 0 bases from V and 4 from J; bases not matched to a gene: 1. This CDR3 reads CAWSVLAGYNEQFF. In nucleotides, the CDR3 is TGTGCCTGGAGTGTTCTAGCGGGATACAATGAGCAGTTCTTC.

The chain links TRBV11-2 to TRBJ2-2; no clear D gene. Trimming removed 2 bases at V and 4 bases at J, with 17 bases between. The germline gives CDR1 SGHAT, CDR2 FQNNGV. The length of the CDR3 is 17 residues. This CDR3 is CASSLNRGVSGTGELFF. CDR3 nucleotides: TGTGCCAGCAGCTTAAACCGAGGAGTCTCGGGCACCGGGGAGCTGTTTTTT.

In its sample, this clone was seen a few times. The rearrangement joins TRBV19 to TRBJ1-6, with TRBD1 identical over 12 bases. This CDR3 region has 15 residues. The V segment lost 5 bases and the J segment 7 bases; nucleotides outside the gene matches: 3. Germline V gene data show CDR1 as LNHDA and CDR2 as SQIVND (reference sequence). The CDR3 sequence is CASSPGTGGNSPLHF. The CDR3 DNA reads TGTGCCAGTAGTCCGGGGACAGGGGGCAATTCACCCCTCCACTTT. Full variable domain (missing parts from reference TRBV19 and TRBJ1-6): DGGITQSPKYLFRKEGQNVTLSCEQNLNHDAMYWYRQDPGQGLRLIYYSQIVNDFQKGDIAEGYSVSREKKESFPLTVTSAQKNPTAFYLCASSPGTGGNSPLHFGNGTRLTVT.

V and J are TRBV2 and TRBJ1-1; 7 nucleotides match TRBD1. The CDR3 runs 16 residues. V lost 2 bases to trimming and J lost 3 bases; unmatched junction nucleotides: 9. CDR1 and CDR2 (germline): SNHLY, FYNNEI. The CDR3 protein is CASSEQGGRGYTEAFF. The CDR3 nucleotides read TGTGCCAGCAGTGAACAGGGAGGCAGGGGGTACACTGAAGCTTTCTTT.

This chain connects TRBV2 to TRBJ2-7; 7 bases are a match to TRBD2. The CDR3 loop spans 15 amino acids. Trimming removed 4 bases from V and 6 bases from J; junction bases left unmatched: 12. CDR1 and CDR2 (germline): SNHLY, FYNNEI. The CDR3 region is CASSVLLGGDGEQYF. CDR3 nucleotide sequence: TGTGCCAGCAGTGTCTTATTGGGAGGGGACGGCGAGCAGTACTTC.

This clone was seen a single time. The J gene is TRBJ2-1, the V gene TRBV7-9, with 14 bases lining up with TRBD2. The CDR3 loop spans 14 amino acids. The ends lost 6 bases at V and 9 bases at J; junction bases unmatched: 4. Germline V gene lookup returns CDR1 SEHNR and CDR2 FQNEAQ (reference sequence). The CDR3 DNA sequence: TGTGCCAGCAGAGGGACTAGCGGGAGTATTGAGCAGTTCTTC. Translation gives CASRGTSGSIEQFF.

The chain is built from TRBV28 and TRBJ1-5; TRBD1 might be the D (5 bases). Between the trimmed V and J ends, which lost 6 bases and 7 bases, there was a span of 13 bases. The CDR3 length is 13 residues. From germline, CDR1 is MDHEN and CDR2 SYDVKM. CDR3 DNA: TGTGCCAGCAGCCCCAGGGTCGGCCAGCCCCAGCATTTT. It translates to CASSPRVGQPQHF.

The genes are TRBV10-3 and TRBJ1-5, with D maybe TRBD1 (6 bases). Germline V gene sequence: CDR1 ENHRY, CDR2 SYGVKD. V was cut by 8 bases and J by 5 bases, with 16 bases left in between. CDR3 length: 14 residues. The DNA of the CDR3 is TGTGCCATCGCGAAACAGGGTCTGGATCAGCCCCAGCATTTT. Translating it yields CAIAKQGLDQPQHF.

V gene TRBV24-1 combines with J gene TRBJ2-1; 8 bases are a match to TRBD2. The CDR3 runs to 16 residues. Germline values: CDR1 KGHDR, CDR2 SFDVKD. V gave up 5 bases and J gave up 6 bases; unmatched junction bases: 11. The CDR3 DNA is TGTGCCACCAGTGTCTCCGGGACTAGACTAGCCAATGAGCAGTTCTTC. Encoded protein: CATSVSGTRLANEQFF.

The chain joins TRBV3-1 (or the pseudogene TRBV3-2) to TRBJ2-4; TRBD1 might be the D (5 bases). The CDR3 has 12 amino acids. The V gene lost 8 bases and the J gene lost 9 bases, with 14 bases spanning the gap. The germline gives CDR1 LGHDT, CDR2 YNNKEL (reference sequence). In DNA, the CDR3 is TGTGCCAGCTCCCTAGGGGAAGGCATTCAGTACTTC. Protein product: CASSLGEGIQYF.

The gene calls are TRBV5-1 and TRBJ2-5; 9 bases are shared with TRBD2. The length of the CDR3 is 14 residues. The J segment lost 4 bases and the V segment lost 0 bases, leaving 1 base of the junction unmatched. The germline gives CDR1 SGHRS, CDR2 YFSETQ. The chain's CDR3 is CASSLELAGETQYF. CDR3 DNA: TGCGCCAGCAGCTTGGAACTAGCGGGAGAGACCCAGTACTTC.

This chain links TRBV18 with TRBJ1-2; no definite D call. Germline V gene data show CDR1 as KGHSH and CDR2 as LQKENI. Trimming pared 0 bases from V and 3 bases from J, leaving 8 bases between. CDR3 length equals 14 residues. This CDR3 reads CASSPPGHYYGYTF. CDR3 bases: TGTGCCAGCTCACCACCTGGGCACTACTATGGCTACACCTTC.

The rearrangement joins TRBV19 to TRBJ2-1, with a possible D match to TRBD2 (6 bases). Germline V CDR1 and CDR2: LNHDA, SQIVND (reference sequence). CDR3 length: 17 residues. Trimming stripped 3 bases from V and 0 bases from J, with 15 bases between. The CDR3 is CASSMSAGWSSYNEQFF. The CDR3, as DNA: TGTGCCAGTAGTATGTCGGCGGGATGGAGCTCCTACAATGAGCAGTTCTTC. Combining the CDR3 with reference TRBV19 and TRBJ2-1 gives the whole variable domain DGGITQSPKYLFRKEGQNVTLSCEQNLNHDAMYWYRQDPGQGLRLIYYSQIVNDFQKGDIAEGYSVSREKKESFPLTVTSAQKNPTAFYLCASSMSAGWSSYNEQFFGPGTRLTVL.

The rearrangement uses TRBV7-2 and TRBJ2-7, with 8 positions matching TRBD2. V shed 1 base, J shed 5 bases, and the junction held 7 bases outside the gene matches. CDR3 length equals 15 residues. The germline CDR1 and CDR2 sequences are SGHTA and FQGNSA. The chain's CDR3 is CASSLEASGSHEQYF. CDR3 DNA: TGTGCCAGCAGCTTAGAGGCTAGCGGGTCCCACGAGCAGTACTTC.

The chain employs TRBV11-2 and TRBJ2-3, with TRBD2 matching over 13 bases. The ends lost 5 bases at V and 9 bases at J; junction bases unmatched: 14. The CDR3 contains 17 residues. The germline CDR1 and CDR2 sequences are SGHAT and FQNNGV. The CDR3 region has the DNA TGTGCCAGCAGCCCCGGGACTAGCGGGATAACACAGGGGACGCAGTATTTT. This translates into CASSPGTSGITQGTQYF.

V is TRBV12-3 or TRBV12-4 and J is TRBJ1-6; maybe TRBD1 (5 bases). Trimming cost V 3 bases and J 13 bases, with 7 bases left between them. The CDR3 loop spans 11 amino acids. In DNA, the CDR3 is TGTGCCAGCAGTTTCGGGGGGCCCCTCCACTTT. This translates into CASSFGGPLHF.

The chain combines TRBV30 with TRBJ1-2; D remains unclear. The germline V and J ends were trimmed by 5 bases and 4 bases, with 14 bases remaining between them. Germline CDR1 and CDR2: GTSNPN and SVGIG (reference sequence). The CDR3 contains 13 residues. The CDR3 DNA reads as TGTGCCTGGTCCGGCCGGGCGGGCTATGGCTACACCTTC. It specifies CAWSGRAGYGYTF.

The chain combines TRBV10-3 with TRBJ2-7, with 9 bases that match TRBD2. Germline V gene lookup returns CDR1 ENHRY and CDR2 SYGVKD. This CDR3 region has 17 residues. V trimming: 0 bases; J trimming: 7 bases; junction bases outside the gene matches: 13. CDR3: CAISESSSGTHSREQYF. The CDR3 DNA sequence: TGTGCCATCAGTGAGTCGTCTAGCGGGACCCACTCTCGGGAGCAGTACTTC.

V usage is TRBV27 and J usage is TRBJ1-1; TRBD1 agrees at 12 bases. Unmatched junction bases numbered 1, after V lost 2 bases and J lost 3 bases. CDR3 length: 15 residues. CDR1 is MNHEY and CDR2 is SMNVEV in the germline V gene (reference sequence). The CDR3 region is CASSLGTGGYTEAFF. The CDR3 DNA reads as TGTGCCAGCAGTTTAGGGACAGGGGGCTACACTGAAGCTTTCTTT.

The CDR3, as DNA: TGTGCCAGCTCGCCCGCCACAGGGCCCGGGGAGCTGTTTTTT. This translates into CASSPATGPGELFF. The J gene is TRBJ2-2, the V gene TRBV18, with D possibly TRBD1 on 6 matching bases. Germline-derived CDR1 and CDR2 are KGHSH and LQKENI. This CDR3 region has 14 residues. Trimming cost V 6 bases and J 6 bases, with 14 bases left between them.

Only a few counts were recorded for this clone. This chain joins TRBV4-2 and TRBJ1-1; the D gene is possibly TRBD1 (5 bases). Germline loops: CDR1 LGHNA, CDR2 YNFKEQ. V lost 2 bases, J lost 1 base, and 8 bases lay in between. The CDR3 runs 14 residues. The CDR3 sequence: CASSQLRGNTEAFF. CDR3 in DNA: TGTGCCAGCAGCCAACTTAGGGGGAACACTGAAGCTTTCTTT.

The chain carries TRBV28 and TRBJ1-5, with 9 bases lining up with TRBD1. CDR3 length: 15 residues. With 2 bases clipped from V and 7 bases from J, the junction kept 6 bases outside the gene matches. Germline assignment: CDR1 MDHEN and CDR2 SYDVKM. CDR3 amino acids: CASSLGQGYRQPQHF. In DNA, the CDR3 is TGTGCCAGCAGTTTAGGACAGGGGTATCGGCAGCCCCAGCATTTT.

In regard to this clone: Other DNA sequences in this sample translate to the same CDR3. The chain couples TRBV9 to TRBJ1-5, with a weak D call TRBD1 (6 bases). From germline, CDR1 is SGDLS and CDR2 YYNGEE. V shed 4 bases and J shed 4 bases, with 15 bases lying between them. The CDR3 runs 15 residues. CDR3 bases: TGTGCCAGCAGCCTAGAGGGGGTTTCAAATCAGCCCCAGCATTTT. Protein: CASSLEGVSNQPQHF.

The J gene is TRBJ2-7, the V gene TRBV30; perhaps TRBD1 as D (7 bases). In germline, CDR1 is GTSNPN, CDR2 SVGIG (reference sequence). Trimming shortened V by 4 bases and J by 7 bases, and 14 bases separated the two germline ends. The CDR3 runs to 12 residues. In nucleotides, the CDR3 is TGTGCCTGGAACGAGGGGGCGGGAGAGCAGTACTTC. This codes for CAWNEGAGEQYF.

The V gene is TRBV9, the J gene TRBJ1-1; possibly TRBD1 for D (5 bases). This CDR3 is 15 amino acids long. From germline, CDR1 is SGDLS and CDR2 YYNGEE. The V gene lost 2 bases and the J gene lost 8 bases, with 19 bases spanning the gap. CDR3 residues: CASSVRGKIAEEAFF. The CDR3 DNA reads as TGTGCCAGCAGCGTTAGGGGTAAAATAGCCGAGGAAGCTTTCTTT.

This rearrangement joins TRBV14 to TRBJ1-6; D may be TRBD1 (5 bases). Germline-derived CDR1 and CDR2 are SGHDN and FVKESK. Trimming removed 1 base from V and 0 bases from J, with 13 bases in between. This CDR3 has 18 amino acids. CDR3 DNA sequence: TGTGCCAGCAGCCAAGGGTATTACAGGAGCTCCTATAATTCACCCCTCCACTTT. Its protein product is CASSQGYYRSSYNSPLHF.

This chain uses TRBV21-1 with TRBJ2-1; TRBD2 is taken as the D call from the table, unchecked against the DNA. TRBV21-1 is a pseudogene. This CDR3 spans 14 amino acids. The DNA of the CDR3 is TGTGCCAGCAGCAAATGCGGGAGTCGAAATGAGCAGTTCTTC. This codes for CASSKCGSRNEQFF.

J is TRBJ2-7 and V is TRBV30, with D maybe TRBD2 (5 bases). The CDR3 extends over 14 amino acids. V shed 0 bases and J shed 0 bases, with 9 bases lying between them. The germline gives CDR1 GTSNPN, CDR2 SVGIG (reference sequence). The CDR3 reads CAWSVERDSYEQYF. The DNA for the CDR3 is TGTGCCTGGAGTGTTGAACGGGACTCCTACGAGCAGTACTTC.

The rearrangement links TRBV7-8 to TRBJ1-1; possibly TRBD1 for D (5 bases). Germline CDR1 SGHVS, CDR2 FQNEAQ. Trimming took off 0 bases at V and 7 bases at J, with 21 bases between the two ends. This CDR3 has 17 residues. The CDR3 reads CASSLAIRVAGGYEAFF. CDR3 nucleotide sequence: TGTGCCAGCAGCTTAGCGATCCGGGTTGCGGGGGGGTATGAAGCTTTCTTT.

The V and J genes are TRBV6-5 and TRBJ2-4, with D maybe TRBD2 (5 bases). Trimming removed 5 bases from V and 0 bases from J, with 11 bases in between. The germline CDR1 and CDR2 sequences are MNHEY and SVGAGI. The CDR3 spans 15 residues. In DNA, the CDR3 is TGTGCCAGCAGTCTGACTACTTTAGCCAAAAACATTCAGTACTTC. Protein product: CASSLTTLAKNIQYF.

V is TRBV3-1 (or the pseudogene TRBV3-2) and J is TRBJ2-1; 12 bases align to TRBD2. The germline V gene has CDR1 LGHDT and CDR2 YNNKEL (reference sequence). Losses at the gene ends were 1 base for V and 9 bases for J; bases not matched to a gene: 4. The CDR3 runs 15 residues. The CDR3 coding sequence is TGTGCCAGCAGCCAAGGACTAGCGGGAGTATTTGAGCAGTTCTTC. This sequence encodes CASSQGLAGVFEQFF.